This TCR beta chain is from a study of shared clonotypes between healthy human individuals. About the research overall: Used for every donor were three CD4 naive, three CD4 memory, two CD8 naive and one CD8 memory plate. Study results and limitations: Non-shared clonotypes were found to have lower generation probabilities than the clonotypes that were shared by all four of the sorted-subset donors.

Authors' analysis steps: Filtering of immunoSEQ junctional sequences could not match full-length read filtering. The protocol was immunoSEQ multiplex PCR, while the TCRdb copy is restricted to in-frame clones and leaves out a portion. The V and J calls and clone size are taken from that table; D and trimming were inferred from the DNA. The sample lists around 2,000,000 clones, approximately 95% occurring once. In regard to this clone: Its target is unknown.

Germline V gene lookup returns CDR1 SGHVS and CDR2 FQNEAQ. The J segment lost 1 base and the V segment lost 5 bases, leaving 10 bases of the junction unmatched. The CDR3 sequence is 16 residues long. Naive CD8 populations comprised CD45RO-negative cells positively selected for CCR7, excluding terminally differentiated effector memory CD45RA+ cells. Sequencing was performed on naive CD8+ T cells sorted from blood. The origin of this receptor is a man between 18 and 35 years old in good health. J is TRBJ2-5 and V is TRBV7-8; 7 nucleotides agree with TRBD2. The CDR3 spells CASSQVGGGPQETQYF. CDR3 coding DNA: TGTGCCAGCAGCCAAGTTGGCGGGGGACCCCAAGAGACCCAGTACTTC.